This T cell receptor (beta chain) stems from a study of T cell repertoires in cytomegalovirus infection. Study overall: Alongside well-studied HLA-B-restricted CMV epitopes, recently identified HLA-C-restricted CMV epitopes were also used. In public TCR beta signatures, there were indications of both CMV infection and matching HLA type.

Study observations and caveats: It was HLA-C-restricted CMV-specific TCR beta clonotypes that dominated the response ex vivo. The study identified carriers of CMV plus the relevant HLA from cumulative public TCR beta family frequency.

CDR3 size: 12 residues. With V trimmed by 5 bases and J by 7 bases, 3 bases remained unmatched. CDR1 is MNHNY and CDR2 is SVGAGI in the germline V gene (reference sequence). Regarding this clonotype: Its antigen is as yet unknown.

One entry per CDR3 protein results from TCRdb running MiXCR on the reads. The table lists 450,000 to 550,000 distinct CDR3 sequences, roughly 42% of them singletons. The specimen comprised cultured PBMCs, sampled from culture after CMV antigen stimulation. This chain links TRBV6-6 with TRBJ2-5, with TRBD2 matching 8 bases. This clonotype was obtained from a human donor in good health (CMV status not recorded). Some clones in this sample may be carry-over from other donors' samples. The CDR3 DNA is TGTGCCAGCAGTGGGACTAGGGGGACCCAGTACTTC. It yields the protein CASSGTRGTQYF.